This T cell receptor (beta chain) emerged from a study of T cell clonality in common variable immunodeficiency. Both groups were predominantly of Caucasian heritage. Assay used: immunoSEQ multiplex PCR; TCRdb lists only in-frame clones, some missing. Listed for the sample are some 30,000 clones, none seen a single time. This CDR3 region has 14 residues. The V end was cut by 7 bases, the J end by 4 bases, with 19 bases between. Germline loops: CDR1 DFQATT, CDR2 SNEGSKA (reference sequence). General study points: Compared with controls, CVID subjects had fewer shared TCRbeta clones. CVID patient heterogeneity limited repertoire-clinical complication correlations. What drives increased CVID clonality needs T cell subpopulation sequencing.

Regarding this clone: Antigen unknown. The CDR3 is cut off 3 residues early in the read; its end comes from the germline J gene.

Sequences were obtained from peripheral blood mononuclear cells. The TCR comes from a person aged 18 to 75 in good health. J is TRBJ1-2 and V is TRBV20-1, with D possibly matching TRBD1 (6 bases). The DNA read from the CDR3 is TGCAGTGTTGGGGCCCGGCAGGGGCCCTATGGC. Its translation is CSVGARQGPYG. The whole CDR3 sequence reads CSVGARQGPYGYTF.